This T cell receptor (beta chain) was retrieved from a study of blood T cell repertoires in COVID-19. The data were produced by immunoSEQ multiplex PCR, yet TCRdb's version contains in-frame clones alone and is incomplete. The data show over 150,000 clones, 88% seen once. Germline CDR1 is SGDLS and CDR2 is YYNGEE. This CDR3 spans 14 amino acids. V lost 3 bases and J 2 bases, leaving 12 bases between the germline ends. The origin of this receptor is a man aged 45 to 65 who had recovered from COVID-19. The specimen was peripheral blood. The chain couples TRBV9 to TRBJ2-7; TRBD1 is a possible D gene (5 bases). CDR3 protein: CASSGGQSAYEQYF. For the CDR3, the DNA is TGTGCCAGCAGCGGGGGCCAGTCGGCCTACGAGCAGTACTTC.